What follows are 22 T cell receptor beta chains derived from one specimen sequenced in a study of control samples from healthy donors and cancer patients. The data were produced by immunoSEQ multiplex PCR, yet TCRdb's version contains in-frame clones alone and is incomplete. The table records some 70,000 clones, 83% of them present only once. Sequenced: blood. These receptors all stem from a man in his sixties in good health.

The chain is built from TRBV7-2 and TRBJ1-6; D is unresolved. Trimming took off 5 bases at V and 5 bases at J, with 13 bases between the two ends. The CDR3 runs to 15 residues. Germline V lookup: CDR1 SGHTA, CDR2 FQGNSA. CDR3 protein: CASSPWVADNSPLHF. The DNA for the CDR3 is TGTGCCAGCAGCCCTTGGGTGGCAGATAATTCACCCCTCCACTTT.

The rearrangement uses TRBV6-5 and TRBJ2-3; 11 positions agree with TRBD2. J gave up 2 bases and V 6 bases, and 4 bases lay outside the gene matches. Germline CDR1 is MNHEY and CDR2 is SVGAGI. The length of the CDR3 is 15 residues. CDR3 residues: CASRLLAGDTDTQYF. The CDR3, as DNA: TGTGCCAGCAGATTACTAGCGGGAGACACAGATACGCAGTATTTT.

The CDR3 nucleotides read TGTGCCAGCAGCTTAGAGGGGAGCACAGATACGCAGTATTTT. Translating it yields CASSLEGSTDTQYF. The J gene is TRBJ2-3, the V gene TRBV7-3; D may be TRBD1 or TRBD2 (5 bases each). V was shortened by 2 bases and J by 0 bases, with 6 bases between the two germline ends. In germline, CDR1 is SGHTA, CDR2 FQGTGA. CDR3 length equals 14 residues.

The CDR3 coding sequence is TGTGCCAGCAGCCCCAGACCAGGGGGAGGCCCGGGAGAGACCCAGTACTTC. Translated: CASSPRPGGGPGETQYF. The chain couples TRBV7-2 to TRBJ2-5, with a weak D call TRBD1 (7 bases). The CDR3 has 17 amino acids. Germline-derived CDR1 and CDR2 are SGHTA and FQGNSA. Trimming left V 5 bases short and J 4 bases short, with 23 bases between.

This rearrangement joins TRBV15 to TRBJ1-2; unclear D gene. CDR3 length: 14 amino acids. V was clipped by 2 bases and J by 4 bases, with 11 bases between them. The germline V gene encodes CDR1 LNHNV and CDR2 YYDKDF (reference sequence). The CDR3 spells CATSRNLGTYGYTF. CDR3 DNA: TGTGCCACCAGCAGAAATCTGGGAACCTATGGCTACACCTTC.

The V gene is TRBV7-2, the J gene TRBJ1-1, with a weak D call TRBD1 (5 bases). The V end was cut by 4 bases, the J end by 10 bases, with 19 bases between. Looked up from germline, CDR1 is SGHTA and CDR2 is FQGNSA. This CDR3 spans 14 amino acids. CDR3 residues: CASSSVLLGGGAFF. The CDR3 DNA sequence: TGTGCCAGCAGCTCGGTCCTACTTGGGGGAGGAGCTTTCTTT.

The rearrangement uses TRBV30 and TRBJ2-7; no reliable D call. V dropped 1 base and J dropped 7 bases, with 17 bases sitting between them. The CDR3 consists of 14 residues. The V gene's germline CDR1 is GTSNPN and CDR2 SVGIG (reference sequence). The CDR3 DNA reads TGTGCCTGGAGTGGCTCTCCCGCTACGTTGGAGCAGTACTTC. Amino acid sequence: CAWSGSPATLEQYF.

The gene calls are TRBV18 and TRBJ1-2; D is possibly TRBD1 (5 bases). Trimming removed 2 bases at V and 4 bases at J, with 14 bases between. CDR1 and CDR2 (germline): KGHSH, LQKENI. This CDR3 region has 15 residues. The DNA of the CDR3 is TGTGCCAGCTCACCAGATCACAGGCCAGGCTATGGCTACACCTTC. Its translation: CASSPDHRPGYGYTF.

V and J are TRBV18 and TRBJ1-2; possibly TRBD1 for D (5 bases). Germline loops: CDR1 KGHSH, CDR2 LQKENI. Trimming removed 3 bases from V and 2 bases from J, with 10 bases in between. This CDR3 is 14 amino acids long. The CDR3 sequence is CASSPDGGNYGYTF. CDR3 sequence (DNA): TGTGCCAGCTCACCCGACGGGGGGAACTATGGCTACACCTTC.

The rearrangement uses TRBV5-1 and TRBJ2-1; 13 bases line up with TRBD2. Unmatched junction bases numbered 3, after V lost 2 bases and J lost 1 base. CDR3 length equals 17 residues. The germline gives CDR1 SGHRS, CDR2 YFSETQ. The DNA of the CDR3 is TGCGCCAGCAGCTTCGGACTAGCGGGAGATTCCTACAATGAGCAGTTCTTC. It encodes CASSFGLAGDSYNEQFF.

The V call is TRBV27, the J call TRBJ2-1; 9 bases align to TRBD2. Per the germline V gene, CDR1 is MNHEY and CDR2 is SMNVEV (reference sequence). The V and J ends lost 3 bases and 0 bases, in that order; junction bases with no gene match: 0. CDR3 length: 15 residues. The CDR3 nucleotides read TGTGCCAGCAGTTTTAGCGGGAGCTCCTACAATGAGCAGTTCTTC. Its translation: CASSFSGSSYNEQFF.

This clone has just a few counts. This chain joins TRBV11-2 and TRBJ2-2; D assignment may be TRBD1 or TRBD2 (5 bases each). Germline CDR1 SGHAT, CDR2 FQNNGV. CDR3 length: 13 residues. V shed 5 bases and J shed 13 bases, with 17 bases lying between them. The CDR3 loop reads CASSTYRDPGLFF. The DNA for the CDR3 is TGTGCCAGCAGCACCTACCGGGACCCCGGGCTGTTTTTT. The full variable domain, its missing parts supplied by reference TRBV11-2 and TRBJ2-2, is EAGVAQSPRYKIIEKRQSVAFWCNPISGHATLYWYQQILGQGPKLLIQFQNNGVVDDSQLPKDRFSAERLKGVDSTLKIQPAKLEDSAVYLCASSTYRDPGLFFGEGSRLTVL.

J is TRBJ2-7 and V is TRBV6-5, with 8 bases fitting TRBD1. Germline V CDR1 and CDR2: MNHEY, SVGAGI. The CDR3 runs to 14 residues. V dropped 4 bases and J dropped 2; count of bases not matched to a gene: 4. The CDR3 loop is CASSSWDRPYEQYF. CDR3 nucleotides: TGTGCCAGCAGTTCGTGGGACAGGCCCTACGAGCAGTACTTC.

The genes are TRBV18 and TRBJ2-1, with D possibly being TRBD2 (6 bases). V shed 10 bases and J shed 9 bases, with 28 bases lying between them. This CDR3 comprises 16 residues. Germline loops: CDR1 KGHSH, CDR2 LQKENI. The CDR3 DNA reads TGTGCCACCCGGGGTGCTAGCGCAAAACCCATGCCTGAGCAGTTCTTC. It is translated as CATRGASAKPMPEQFF.

The chain links TRBV19 to TRBJ2-1; 11 bases match TRBD2. Germline CDR1 reads LNHDA; CDR2 reads SQIVND (reference sequence). The CDR3 loop spans 19 amino acids. The V segment lost 3 bases and the J segment 5 bases; nucleotides outside the gene matches: 15. Here the CDR3 reads CASSMFLAGGGVLNNEQFF. DNA of the CDR3: TGTGCCAGTAGTATGTTCCTAGCGGGAGGTGGGGTCCTTAACAATGAGCAGTTCTTC.

The chain uses TRBV6-2 or TRBV6-3 and TRBJ2-2; D may be TRBD2 (6 bases). V lost 6 bases to trimming and J lost 6 bases, with 11 bases between them. The CDR3 is made up of 13 amino acids. Germline CDR1 and CDR2: MNHEY and SVGEGT. CDR3 nucleotide sequence: TGTGCCAGCAGCCTACTAGCAGCCGGGGAGCTGTTTTTT. It yields the protein CASSLLAAGELFF.

This clone is deemed hyperexpanded (1% or more). In DNA form, the CDR3 reads TGCGCCAGCAGCCAAGATTGGGGCGGAGGGCCCTACAATGAGCAGTTCTTC. Amino acids: CASSQDWGGGPYNEQFF. The chain carries TRBV4-3 and TRBJ2-1; maybe TRBD2 (6 bases). The germline V gene encodes CDR1 LGHNA and CDR2 YSLEER. This CDR3 contains 17 residues. Trimming stripped 0 bases from V and 2 bases from J, with 14 bases between.

This rearrangement joins TRBV18 to TRBJ2-5, with D unresolved. V was cut by 6 bases and J by 5 bases, with 10 bases left in between. This CDR3 contains 12 residues. Germline CDR1 and CDR2: KGHSH and LQKENI. This CDR3 reads CASSTLGETQYF. The CDR3 coding sequence is TGTGCCAGCTCCACCCTCGGGGAGACCCAGTACTTC.

This chain joins TRBV19 and TRBJ2-1; 14 nucleotides agree with TRBD2. The germline V gene encodes CDR1 LNHDA and CDR2 SQIVND (reference sequence). Trimming cost V 5 bases and J 6 bases; bases outside gene matches: 6. The CDR3 is 16 residues long. CDR3 coding DNA: TGTGCCAGTAGTGAACCGGGACTAGCGGGAGTCAATGAGCAGTTCTTC. Translating gives CASSEPGLAGVNEQFF.

The rearrangement links TRBV27 to TRBJ1-2, with TRBD1 as a possible D gene (5 bases). Trimming cost V 5 bases and J 3 bases, with 16 bases left between them. CDR1 MNHEY and CDR2 SMNVEV come from the germline V gene (reference sequence). The CDR3 consists of 15 residues. DNA for the CDR3: TGTGCCAGCAGTCCTGCAGGGTTCGGCTACTATGGCTACACCTTC. Translation gives CASSPAGFGYYGYTF.

CDR3 in DNA: TGCGCCAGCAGCCAAGGACCGGAGAACTCTGGAAACACCATATATTTT. Translated, it gives CASSQGPENSGNTIYF. V and J are TRBV4-3 and TRBJ1-3; no clear D. CDR3 length equals 16 residues. CDR1 is LGHNA, CDR2 YSLEER, per germline. The V and J ends lost 1 base and 0 bases respectively, with 10 bases between them.

This clone turned up a few times. The chain employs TRBV20-1 and TRBJ2-1; tentatively, D is TRBD1 (5 bases). Germline V lookup: CDR1 DFQATT, CDR2 SNEGSKA (reference sequence). Trimming shortened V by 3 bases and J by 0 bases, and 18 bases separated the two germline ends. The CDR3 is 17 amino acids. The CDR3 loop reads CSASQVRRGSSYNEQFF. The DNA of the CDR3 is TGCAGTGCTAGTCAAGTGCGTAGGGGAAGCTCCTACAATGAGCAGTTCTTC.